These 9 T cell receptor beta chains were all obtained from the same sample, sequenced in a study of shared clonotypes between healthy human individuals. Repertoires were generated with immunoSEQ multiplex PCR, while TCRdb's copy carries only in-frame clones and drops some. The repertoire holds some 2.4 million clones, with approximately 94% as singletons. Sequenced input: naive CD4+ T cells from PBMCs. Subset given: CD45RA+ positively selected. These receptors all come from a man younger than 30 in good health. Some clones in this sample may be carry-over from other donors' samples.

This clone appeared once. The DNA of the CDR3 is TGCGCCAGCAGTCAATCGAGACTACTAGCGGGATATGTTTTCGAGCAGTACTTC. Encoded protein: CASSQSRLLAGYVFEQYF. This chain uses TRBV23-1 with TRBJ2-7; TRBD2 matches at 10 bases. TRBV23-1 is identified as an open reading frame with a role that is uncertain. V was pared by 0 bases and J by 6 bases, with 14 bases of the junction left unmatched. CDR3 size: 18 residues.

With respect to this clone: At the DNA level, this CDR3 is encoded by other sequences in the same sample as well. V gene TRBV5-1 combines with J gene TRBJ2-7, with a possible D match to TRBD2 (5 bases). The CDR3 length is 15 residues. V gave up 0 bases and J gave up 0 bases, with 10 bases separating them. Germline lookup yields CDR1 SGHRS and CDR2 YFSETQ. The DNA for the CDR3 is TGCGCCAGCAGCTTGGTTCCGGGGAGCTCCTACGAGCAGTACTTC. Its protein is CASSLVPGSSYEQYF.

This rearrangement joins TRBV30 to TRBJ2-7; 10 nucleotides match TRBD1. The V gene's germline CDR1 is GTSNPN and CDR2 SVGIG (reference sequence). Trimming took 4 bases from V and 3 from J; bases not matched to a gene: 6. The CDR3 consists of 14 residues. The CDR3: CAWNPGTGDYEQYF. The CDR3 DNA follows: TGTGCCTGGAATCCCGGGACAGGGGACTACGAGCAGTACTTC.

The chain recombines TRBV15 with TRBJ2-1; 11 bases fit TRBD2. The trim removed 1 base at V and 0 bases at J, leaving 2 bases unmatched. This CDR3 region has 17 residues. CDR1 is LNHNV, CDR2 YYDKDF, per germline (reference sequence). The CDR3 reads CATSRGLAGSSYNEQFF. For the CDR3, the DNA is TGTGCCACCAGCAGAGGACTAGCGGGAAGCTCCTACAATGAGCAGTTCTTC.

This sequence joins TRBV6-5 and TRBJ2-1; 7 bases are a match to TRBD2. CDR3 size: 16 residues. The ends lost 0 bases at V and 5 bases at J; junction bases unmatched: 7. In germline, CDR1 is MNHEY, CDR2 SVGAGI. This CDR3 is CASSYSRTRINNEQFF. CDR3 DNA: TGTGCCAGCAGTTACTCGAGGACTAGAATAAACAATGAGCAGTTCTTC.

Points on this clone: The same CDR3 arises from other DNA sequences in this sample as well. This chain joins TRBV5-1 and TRBJ1-4, with D perhaps matching TRBD1 (5 bases). The CDR3 spans 14 residues. V lost 0 bases, J lost 4 bases, and 7 bases lay in between. Germline values: CDR1 SGHRS, CDR2 YFSETQ. DNA of the CDR3: TGCGCCAGCAGCTTGGGGGGCTTTAATGAAAAACTGTTTTTT. It encodes CASSLGGFNEKLFF.

The chain recombines TRBV30 with TRBJ1-1, with a possible D match to TRBD1 (6 bases). Trimming removed 3 bases at V and 7 bases at J, with 12 bases between. Germline V gene lookup returns CDR1 GTSNPN and CDR2 SVGIG (reference sequence). The CDR3 consists of 12 residues. CDR3 protein: CAWSADRYEAFF. The CDR3 DNA reads as TGTGCCTGGAGCGCGGACAGATATGAAGCTTTCTTT.

V gene TRBV5-4 combines with J gene TRBJ2-3, with D possibly matching TRBD2 (5 bases). The V and J ends lost 3 bases and 4 bases respectively, with 12 bases between them. This CDR3 has 14 amino acids. CDR1 and CDR2 from the germline V gene are SGHNT and YYREEE (reference sequence). The CDR3: CASSSKKEADTQYF. In nucleotides, the CDR3 is TGTGCCAGCAGCTCCAAGAAGGAGGCAGATACGCAGTATTTT.

CDR3 DNA: TGTGCCAGCAGCGTAGATGGACTAGCGGGGTACGAGCAGTACTTC. Protein: CASSVDGLAGYEQYF. The chain links TRBV9 to TRBJ2-7; 12 nucleotides align to TRBD2. The J segment lost 4 bases and the V segment lost 0 bases, leaving 2 bases of the junction unmatched. This CDR3 has 15 residues. The germline CDR1 and CDR2 sequences are SGDLS and YYNGEE.